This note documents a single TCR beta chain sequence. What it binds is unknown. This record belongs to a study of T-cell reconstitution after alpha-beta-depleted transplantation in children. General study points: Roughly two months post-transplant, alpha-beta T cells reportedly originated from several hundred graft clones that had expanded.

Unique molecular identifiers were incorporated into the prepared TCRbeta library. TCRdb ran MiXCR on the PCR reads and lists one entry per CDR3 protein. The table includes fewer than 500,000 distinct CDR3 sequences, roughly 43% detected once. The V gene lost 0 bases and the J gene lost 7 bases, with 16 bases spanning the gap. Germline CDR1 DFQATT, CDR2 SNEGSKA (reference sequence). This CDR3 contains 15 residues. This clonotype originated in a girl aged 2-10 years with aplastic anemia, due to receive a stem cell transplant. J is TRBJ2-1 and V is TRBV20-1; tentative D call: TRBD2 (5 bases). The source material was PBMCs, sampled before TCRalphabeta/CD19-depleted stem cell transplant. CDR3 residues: CSARDLPGIVNEQFF. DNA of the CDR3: TGCAGTGCTAGAGATCTGCCCGGGATCGTAAATGAGCAGTTCTTC.